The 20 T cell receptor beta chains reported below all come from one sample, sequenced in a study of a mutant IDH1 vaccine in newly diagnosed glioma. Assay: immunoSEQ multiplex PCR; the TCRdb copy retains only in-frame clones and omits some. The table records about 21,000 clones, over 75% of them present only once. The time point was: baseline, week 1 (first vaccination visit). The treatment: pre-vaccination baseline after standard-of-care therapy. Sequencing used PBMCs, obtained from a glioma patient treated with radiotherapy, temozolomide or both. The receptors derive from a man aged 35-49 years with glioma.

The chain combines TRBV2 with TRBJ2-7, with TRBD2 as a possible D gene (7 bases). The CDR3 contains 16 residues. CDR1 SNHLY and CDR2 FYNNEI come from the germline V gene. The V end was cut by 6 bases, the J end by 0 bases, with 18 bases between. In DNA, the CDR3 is TGTGCCAGCAGGGGGGGGGTTACAGGGAGCTCCTACGAGCAGTACTTC. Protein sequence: CASRGGVTGSSYEQYF.

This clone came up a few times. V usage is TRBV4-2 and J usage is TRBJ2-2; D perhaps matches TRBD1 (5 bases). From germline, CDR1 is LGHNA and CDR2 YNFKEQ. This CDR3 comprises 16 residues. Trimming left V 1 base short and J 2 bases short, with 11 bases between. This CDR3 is CASSQAGRVNTGELFF. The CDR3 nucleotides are TGTGCCAGCAGCCAAGCGGGCAGGGTAAACACCGGGGAGCTGTTTTTT.

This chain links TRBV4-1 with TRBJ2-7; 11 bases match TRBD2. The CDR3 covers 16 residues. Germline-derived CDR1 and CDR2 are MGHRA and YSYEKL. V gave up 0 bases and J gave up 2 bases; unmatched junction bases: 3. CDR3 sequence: CASSQEASGRTYEQYF. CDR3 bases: TGCGCCAGCAGCCAAGAGGCTAGCGGGAGGACCTACGAGCAGTACTTC.

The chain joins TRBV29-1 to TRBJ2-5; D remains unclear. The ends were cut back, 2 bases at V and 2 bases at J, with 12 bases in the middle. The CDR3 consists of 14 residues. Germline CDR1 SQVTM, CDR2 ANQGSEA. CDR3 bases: TGCAGCGTTGAAATACTTCCGGTACAAGAGACCCAGTACTTC. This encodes CSVEILPVQETQYF.

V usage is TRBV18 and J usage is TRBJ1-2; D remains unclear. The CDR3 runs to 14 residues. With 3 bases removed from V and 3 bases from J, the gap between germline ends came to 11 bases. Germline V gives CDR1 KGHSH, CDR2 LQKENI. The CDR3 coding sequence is TGTGCCAGCTCACCTAACCTCCAGGACTATGGCTACACCTTC. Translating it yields CASSPNLQDYGYTF.

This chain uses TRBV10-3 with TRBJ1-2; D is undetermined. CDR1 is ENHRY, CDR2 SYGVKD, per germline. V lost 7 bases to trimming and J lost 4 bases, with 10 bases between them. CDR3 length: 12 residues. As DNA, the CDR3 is TGTGCCATCACTAGGGAGGGCTATGGCTACACCTTC. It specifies CAITREGYGYTF.

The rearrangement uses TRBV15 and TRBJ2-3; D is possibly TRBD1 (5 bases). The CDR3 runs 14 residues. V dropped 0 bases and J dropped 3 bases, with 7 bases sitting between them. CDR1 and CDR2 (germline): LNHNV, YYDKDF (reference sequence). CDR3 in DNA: TGTGCCACCAGCAGAGATCAGGGAACAGATACGCAGTATTTT. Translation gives CATSRDQGTDTQYF.

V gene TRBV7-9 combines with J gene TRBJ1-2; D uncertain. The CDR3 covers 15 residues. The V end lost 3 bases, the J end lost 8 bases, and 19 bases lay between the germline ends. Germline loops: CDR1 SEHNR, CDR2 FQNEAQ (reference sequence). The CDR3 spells CASSFSQAHVGGYTF. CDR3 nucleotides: TGTGCCAGCAGCTTTTCGCAGGCCCATGTAGGGGGCTACACCTTC.

The CDR3 is CASSQVGTLRRETQYF. For the CDR3, the DNA is TGTGCCAGCAGCCAAGTAGGGACCTTACGGCGGGAGACCCAGTACTTC. The chain couples TRBV14 to TRBJ2-5; D is perhaps TRBD1 or TRBD2 (5 bases each). Germline assignment: CDR1 SGHDN and CDR2 FVKESK. This CDR3 has 16 residues. The V gene lost 1 base and the J gene lost 5 bases, with 17 bases spanning the gap.

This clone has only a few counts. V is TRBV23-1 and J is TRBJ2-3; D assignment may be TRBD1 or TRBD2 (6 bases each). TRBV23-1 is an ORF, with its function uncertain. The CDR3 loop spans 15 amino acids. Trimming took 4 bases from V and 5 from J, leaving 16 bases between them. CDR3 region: CASSLQQGGEDTQYF. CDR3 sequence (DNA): TGCGCCAGCAGTCTGCAACAGGGCGGGGAAGATACGCAGTATTTT.

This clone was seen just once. CDR3 nucleotide sequence: TGTGCCAGCAGTGAACCGGGACAGGTTTCCTACGAGCAGTACTTC. It specifies CASSEPGQVSYEQYF. This chain joins TRBV28 and TRBJ2-7; 8 nucleotides match TRBD1. CDR3 size: 15 residues. V gave up 5 bases and J gave up 1 base; unmatched junction bases: 7. Germline-derived CDR1 and CDR2 are MDHEN and SYDVKM.

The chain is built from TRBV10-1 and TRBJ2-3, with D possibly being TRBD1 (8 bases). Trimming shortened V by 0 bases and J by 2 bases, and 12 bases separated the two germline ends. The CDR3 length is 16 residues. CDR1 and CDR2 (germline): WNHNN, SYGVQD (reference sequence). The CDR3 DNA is TGCGCCAGCAGTGAGTCGACAGGGGACTACACAGATACGCAGTATTTT. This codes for CASSESTGDYTDTQYF.

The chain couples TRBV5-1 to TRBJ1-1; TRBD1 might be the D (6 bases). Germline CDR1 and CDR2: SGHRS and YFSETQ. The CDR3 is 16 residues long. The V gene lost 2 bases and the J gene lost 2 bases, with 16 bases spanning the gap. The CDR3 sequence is CASSFDLAQGNTEAFF. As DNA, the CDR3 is TGCGCCAGCAGCTTTGATCTGGCACAGGGAAACACTGAAGCTTTCTTT.

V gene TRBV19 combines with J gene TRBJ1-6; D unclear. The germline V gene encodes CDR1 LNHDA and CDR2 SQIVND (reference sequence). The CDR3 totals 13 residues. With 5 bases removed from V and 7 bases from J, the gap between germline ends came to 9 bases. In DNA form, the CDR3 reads TGTGCCAGTAGTGTCCTCTGGAATTCACCCCTCCACTTT. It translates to CASSVLWNSPLHF.

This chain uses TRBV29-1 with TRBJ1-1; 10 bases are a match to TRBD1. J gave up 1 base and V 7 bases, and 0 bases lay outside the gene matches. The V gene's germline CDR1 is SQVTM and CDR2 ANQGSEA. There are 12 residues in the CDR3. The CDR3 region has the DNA TGCAGCGGGGACAGGGGGAACACTGAAGCTTTCTTT. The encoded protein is CSGDRGNTEAFF.

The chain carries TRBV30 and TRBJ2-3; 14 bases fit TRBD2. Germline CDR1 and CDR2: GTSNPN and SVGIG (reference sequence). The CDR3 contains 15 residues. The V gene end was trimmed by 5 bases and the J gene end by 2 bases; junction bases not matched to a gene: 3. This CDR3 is CAWGLAGGPTDTQYF. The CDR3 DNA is TGTGCCTGGGGACTAGCGGGGGGCCCCACAGATACGCAGTATTTT.

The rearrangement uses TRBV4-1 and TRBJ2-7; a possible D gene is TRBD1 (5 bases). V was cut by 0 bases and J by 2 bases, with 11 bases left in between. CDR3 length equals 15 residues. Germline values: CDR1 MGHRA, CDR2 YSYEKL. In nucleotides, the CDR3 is TGCGCCAGCAGCCAAGAGTTGGGGCCCCCCTACGAGCAGTACTTC. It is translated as CASSQELGPPYEQYF.

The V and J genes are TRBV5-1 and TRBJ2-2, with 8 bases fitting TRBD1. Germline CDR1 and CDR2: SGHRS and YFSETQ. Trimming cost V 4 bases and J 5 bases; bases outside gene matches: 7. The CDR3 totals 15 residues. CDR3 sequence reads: CASSLGQGGTGELFF. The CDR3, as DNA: TGCGCCAGCAGCCTCGGACAGGGTGGGACCGGGGAGCTGTTTTTT.

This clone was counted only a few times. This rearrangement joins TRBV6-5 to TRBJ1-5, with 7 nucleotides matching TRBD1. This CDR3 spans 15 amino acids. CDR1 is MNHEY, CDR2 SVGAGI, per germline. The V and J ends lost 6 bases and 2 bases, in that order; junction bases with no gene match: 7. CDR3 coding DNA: TGTGCCAGCAGGAGACAGGGCGACGGCAATCAGCCCCAGCATTTT. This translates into CASRRQGDGNQPQHF.

CDR3 in DNA: TGTGCCAGCAGCGCCCCGGGACAGTTCTCGGGAGAGACCCAGTACTTC. Translation: CASSAPGQFSGETQYF. The chain has TRBV7-9 and TRBJ2-5, with 7 positions matching TRBD1. V shed 5 bases and J 4 bases; nucleotides not matched to a gene: 13. The CDR3 consists of 16 residues. Germline V gene data show CDR1 as SEHNR and CDR2 as FQNEAQ (reference sequence).